This passage covers 32 T cell receptor beta chains from one sample sequenced in a study of CD8 T cells in ankylosing spondylitis (TCRdb year 2017). Library generation was performed with 5' RACE. This sample was sequenced with an Illumina HiSeq 2500. The public reads were reanalyzed by TCRdb: fastp trimming at Q25, MiXCR alignment, in-frame beta chains only. Rows matching on CDR3 protein sequence are summarized as one entry with the most common DNA and genes. The sample table shows 750,000 to 850,000 distinct CDR3 sequences, and roughly 12% are seen once. The ten largest account for about 0.5% of the sample. Antigen specificity for these receptors is unknown. On the study overall, not on this receptor specifically: Blood from ankylosing spondylitis patients appeared to be characterized by a TCR beta motif composed of several highly homologous amino acid variants.

The sequencing input was blood, either unsorted or a sorted T cell fraction (not recorded which). Receptor source: a male donor with ankylosing spondylitis.

This clonotype was observed a few times. The chain links TRBV11-1 to TRBJ2-2; 7 nucleotides match TRBD2. Germline trimming cut 8 bases from V and 3 bases from J; bases unmatched to any gene: 3. CDR1 and CDR2 (germline): SGHAT, FQDESV (reference sequence). The length of the CDR3 is 13 residues. In DNA, the CDR3 is TGTGCCAGCGCGGGAGTATACACCGGGGAGCTGTTTTTT. It encodes CASAGVYTGELFF. Full variable domain (outside the CDR3, taken from reference TRBV11-1 and TRBJ2-2): EAEVAQSPRYKITEKSQAVAFWCDPISGHATLYWYRQILGQGPELLVQFQDESVVDDSQLPKDRFSAERLKGVDSTLKIQPAELGDSAMYLCASAGVYTGELFFGEGSRLTVL.

The V and J genes are TRBV7-2 and TRBJ2-3, with 8 bases that match TRBD2. Germline V gene data show CDR1 as SGHTA and CDR2 as FQGNSA. This CDR3 is built from 14 residues. V lost 2 bases, J lost 5 bases, and 3 bases stayed unmatched. The CDR3 spells CASSLREGQDTQYF. As DNA, the CDR3 is TGTGCCAGCAGCTTACGGGAGGGCCAAGATACGCAGTATTTT.

This clonotype was detected only a few times. The chain combines TRBV24-1 with TRBJ2-2; no clear D gene. CDR1 is KGHDR, CDR2 SFDVKD, per germline. The CDR3 runs to 15 residues. V shed 5 bases and J shed 0 bases, with 9 bases lying between them. DNA for the CDR3: TGTGCCACCAGTGTAGGCTTCGCGAACACCGGGGAGCTGTTTTTT. It codes for CATSVGFANTGELFF.

This clonotype was seen more than once but under ten times. V usage is TRBV5-1 and J usage is TRBJ2-7; 7 nucleotides match TRBD1. The V gene's germline CDR1 is SGHRS and CDR2 YFSETQ. This CDR3 region has 15 residues. The V segment lost 1 base and the J segment 1 base; nucleotides outside the gene matches: 5. The CDR3 loop reads CASSLSGRGSYEQYF. CDR3 nucleotides: TGCGCCAGCAGCTTGTCCGGCAGGGGGTCCTACGAGCAGTACTTC.

This clonotype has only a few counts. J is TRBJ2-1 and V is TRBV4-3; a possible D gene is TRBD2 (6 bases). Trimming removed 1 base at V and 7 bases at J, with 14 bases between. This CDR3 spans 15 amino acids. CDR1 is LGHNA, CDR2 YSLEER, per germline. The CDR3 here is CASSQGRRDWNEQFF. The DNA for the CDR3 is TGCGCCAGCAGCCAAGGGAGGCGGGATTGGAATGAGCAGTTCTTC.

This clonotype was picked up a small number of times. Here the CDR3 reads CASRPRRGPYGYTF. Written as DNA, the CDR3 is TGTGCCAGCAGACCACGGCGTGGACCGTATGGCTACACCTTC. V is TRBV6-1 and J is TRBJ1-2, with D uncertain. The CDR3 extends over 14 amino acids. Trimming shortened V by 6 bases and J by 5 bases, and 16 bases separated the two germline ends. Germline V lookup: CDR1 MNHNS, CDR2 SASEGT.

The sample holds many counts of this clonotype. The V gene is TRBV29-1, the J gene TRBJ2-1; 9 nucleotides match TRBD1. The CDR3 has 13 amino acids. After removal of 6 bases from V and 7 bases from J, the junction contained 7 bases not matched to a gene. The germline gives CDR1 SQVTM, CDR2 ANQGSEA. CDR3 in DNA: TGCAGCGTCCGGGACAGGGATGTGAATGAGCAGTTCTTC. The encoded protein is CSVRDRDVNEQFF.

In its sample, this clonotype was seen many times. CDR3 residues: CSVRQGNTYEQYF. Here the CDR3 DNA reads TGCAGCGTTCGGCAGGGGAATACCTACGAGCAGTACTTC. V usage is TRBV29-1 and J usage is TRBJ2-7, with a weak D call TRBD1 (6 bases). The CDR3 contains 13 residues. Trimming left V 5 bases short and J 2 bases short, with 13 bases between. The germline gives CDR1 SQVTM, CDR2 ANQGSEA.

The genes are TRBV18 and TRBJ2-2; a weak D match, TRBD2 (6 bases). V lost 3 bases and J 1 base, leaving 12 bases between the germline ends. CDR1 and CDR2 (germline): KGHSH, LQKENI. This CDR3 has 16 residues. The CDR3 loop is CASSPIQAGNTGELFF. The DNA for the CDR3 is TGTGCCAGCTCACCCATTCAAGCGGGGAACACCGGGGAGCTGTTTTTT.

The rearrangement links TRBV20-1 to TRBJ1-4; TRBD1 aligns across 8 bases. Germline V gives CDR1 DFQATT, CDR2 SNEGSKA (reference sequence). CDR3 length equals 13 residues. V was pared by 5 bases and J by 3 bases, with 2 bases of the junction left unmatched. DNA for the CDR3: TGCAGTGCTTTCAGGGGGCCTAATGAAAAACTGTTTTTT. As protein: CSAFRGPNEKLFF.

This clonotype was observed a few times. The chain employs TRBV15 and TRBJ2-2; tentatively, D is TRBD1 (5 bases). Germline V gene lookup returns CDR1 LNHNV and CDR2 YYDKDF (reference sequence). This CDR3 is built from 14 residues. Trimming took off 5 bases at V and 7 bases at J, with 14 bases between the two ends. The CDR3 reads CATSDSSGIGELFF. The CDR3 bases are TGTGCCACCAGCGACTCTTCAGGGATCGGGGAGCTGTTTTTT.

The sample holds a few counts of this clonotype. The chain carries TRBV4-2 and TRBJ2-5; tentative D call: TRBD1 (7 bases). This CDR3 is built from 15 residues. Germline CDR1 and CDR2: LGHNA and YNFKEQ. The V end was cut by 3 bases, the J end by 5 bases, with 16 bases between. DNA of the CDR3: TGTGCCAGCAGCCATGTTGACAGGGCGGGGGAGACCCAGTACTTC. It specifies CASSHVDRAGETQYF.

This clonotype was found many times. The chain links TRBV20-1 to TRBJ2-7; 8 positions agree with TRBD1. This CDR3 comprises 13 residues. In germline, CDR1 is DFQATT, CDR2 SNEGSKA (reference sequence). Trimming cost V 3 bases and J 5 bases; bases outside gene matches: 6. The CDR3 nucleotides read TGCAGTGCTAGTGGCAGGGGGCAAGACGAGCAGTACTTC. Translated, it gives CSASGRGQDEQYF.

CDR3 region: CASSQASPAGPHYGYTF. Written as DNA, the CDR3 is TGTGCCAGCAGCCAAGCTAGTCCTGCAGGCCCCCACTATGGCTACACCTTC. V gene TRBV4-2 combines with J gene TRBJ1-2, with no clear D. The CDR3 length is 17 residues. Germline V gene lookup returns CDR1 LGHNA and CDR2 YNFKEQ. V was shortened by 1 base and J by 3 bases, with 18 bases between the two germline ends.

This clonotype was counted only a few times. The rearrangement joins TRBV9 to TRBJ2-1, with 9 bases matching TRBD2. V dropped 1 base and J dropped 12; count of bases not matched to a gene: 11. Per the germline V gene, CDR1 is SGDLS and CDR2 is YYNGEE. The CDR3 covers 15 residues. CDR3 in amino acids: CASSVKAGGRVGQFF. In nucleotides, the CDR3 is TGTGCCAGCAGCGTAAAAGCGGGAGGTCGGGTGGGGCAGTTCTTC.

A few counts support this clonotype. The V call is TRBV7-8, the J call TRBJ2-5; a weak D match, TRBD1 (5 bases). The V gene's germline CDR1 is SGHVS and CDR2 FQNEAQ. The CDR3 covers 16 residues. Trimming removed 1 base from V and 7 bases from J, with 19 bases in between. In nucleotides, the CDR3 is TGTGCCAGCAGCTTAGGGGGCCCGCTCGCCGCTATGACCCAGTACTTC. Amino acids: CASSLGGPLAAMTQYF.

The chain couples TRBV20-1 to TRBJ1-1, with D uncertain. The CDR3 loop spans 11 amino acids. Per germline, CDR1 DFQATT and CDR2 SNEGSKA (reference sequence). V shed 8 bases and J shed 0 bases, with 7 bases lying between them. This CDR3 reads CSSDLNTEAFF. As DNA, the CDR3 is TGCAGTTCGGACCTGAACACTGAAGCTTTCTTT.

This clonotype was detected only a few times. The chain couples TRBV4-1 to TRBJ1-1; maybe TRBD1 (5 bases). V was pared by 5 bases and J by 4 bases, with 23 bases between. The germline V gene encodes CDR1 MGHRA and CDR2 YSYEKL. The CDR3 totals 17 residues. DNA of the CDR3: TGCGCCAGCAGCGCGCGGACGGAGGGGAGGTTTCGCACTGAAGCTTTCTTT. Its protein product is CASSARTEGRFRTEAFF.

This sequence joins TRBV7-8 and TRBJ2-5; possible D gene TRBD2, 7 bases. From germline, CDR1 is SGHVS and CDR2 FQNEAQ. The CDR3 covers 14 residues. Trimming left V 4 bases short and J 5 bases short, with 14 bases between. The CDR3 sequence: CASSWSGGGETQYF. The CDR3 DNA follows: TGTGCCAGCAGCTGGTCGGGGGGCGGGGAGACCCAGTACTTC.

This clonotype was picked up many times. The chain couples TRBV20-1 to TRBJ1-1; no firm D call. V lost 3 bases and J lost 3, with 14 bases in between. The CDR3 has 14 amino acids. Germline V gives CDR1 DFQATT, CDR2 SNEGSKA (reference sequence). The CDR3 DNA reads as TGCAGTGCTAGTCTTCGGGTTGGGTACACTGAAGCTTTCTTT. Amino acid sequence: CSASLRVGYTEAFF.

This sequence joins TRBV20-1 and TRBJ1-2, with TRBD1 matching 8 bases. Germline V gives CDR1 DFQATT, CDR2 SNEGSKA (reference sequence). CDR3 length: 15 residues. J gave up 4 bases and V 6 bases, and 13 bases lay outside the gene matches. The CDR3 DNA reads as TGCAGTGCCTCGTCCGTCGACAGGGGTACCTATGGCTACACCTTC. The encoded protein is CSASSVDRGTYGYTF.

The table lists this clonotype with a few counts. The V call is TRBV27, the J call TRBJ1-5; 7 bases line up with TRBD1. This CDR3 comprises 14 residues. From germline, CDR1 is MNHEY and CDR2 SMNVEV (reference sequence). With 0 bases clipped from V and 5 bases from J, the junction kept 1 base outside the gene matches. For the CDR3, the DNA is TGTGCCAGCAGTTTATCTGGACAGGATCAGCCCCAGCATTTT. Amino acids: CASSLSGQDQPQHF.

This clonotype was seen more than once but under ten times. V gene TRBV4-3 combines with J gene TRBJ1-1; no clear D gene. Trimming pared 1 base from V and 0 bases from J, leaving 12 bases between. CDR3 size: 16 residues. Germline CDR1 is LGHNA and CDR2 is YSLEER. DNA for the CDR3: TGCGCCAGCAGCCAAGGTGGGCAGTCCTTGAACACTGAAGCTTTCTTT. Translating gives CASSQGGQSLNTEAFF.

This clonotype has more than one count but fewer than ten. The J gene is TRBJ2-3, the V gene TRBV9; 7 bases are a match to TRBD2. The CDR3 is 16 residues long. The ends lost 0 bases at V and 2 bases at J; junction bases unmatched: 6. Per germline, CDR1 SGDLS and CDR2 YYNGEE. The CDR3 region is CASSVAGRGDTDTQYF. Here the CDR3 DNA reads TGTGCCAGCAGCGTAGCTGGACGGGGGGACACAGATACGCAGTATTTT.

This clonotype was observed a handful of times. The V gene is TRBV3-1, the J gene TRBJ2-6; D unresolved. V dropped 0 bases and J dropped 0 bases, with 9 bases sitting between them. CDR1 and CDR2 (germline): LGHDT, YNNKEL (reference sequence). This CDR3 region has 17 residues. CDR3 DNA: TGTGCCAGCAGCCAAGATTCCCGCTCCTCTGGGGCCAACGTCCTGACTTTC. Encoded protein: CASSQDSRSSGANVLTF.

This clonotype occurred many times. The chain joins TRBV4-3 to TRBJ1-1; perhaps TRBD1 as D (5 bases). The CDR3 extends over 15 amino acids. Germline CDR1 and CDR2: LGHNA and YSLEER. V gave up 0 bases and J gave up 5 bases, with 13 bases separating them. CDR3 loop: CASSQDEGEATEAFF. In nucleotides, the CDR3 is TGCGCCAGCAGCCAAGACGAAGGGGAGGCGACTGAAGCTTTCTTT.

This clonotype was found many times. The gene calls are TRBV20-1 and TRBJ2-7; D might be TRBD1 (6 bases). V lost 4 bases and J 4 bases, leaving 14 bases between the germline ends. The CDR3 sequence is 13 residues long. Germline V gene data show CDR1 as DFQATT and CDR2 as SNEGSKA (reference sequence). CDR3 loop: CSATYTGSYEQYF. The CDR3 DNA follows: TGCAGTGCTACCTATACAGGGTCTTACGAGCAGTACTTC.

The sample holds many counts of this clonotype. The chain uses TRBV11-2 and TRBJ1-6; D gene uncertain. The germline gives CDR1 SGHAT, CDR2 FQNNGV. The CDR3 is made up of 16 amino acids. V dropped 5 bases and J dropped 4 bases, with 15 bases sitting between them. The CDR3 here is CASSPLRQAYNSPLHF. In DNA, the CDR3 is TGTGCCAGCAGCCCCCTCAGGCAGGCTTATAATTCACCCCTCCACTTT.

The V and J genes are TRBV9 and TRBJ2-7; TRBD1 aligns across 8 bases. The CDR3 runs to 15 residues. CDR1 SGDLS and CDR2 YYNGEE come from the germline V gene. V was pared by 0 bases and J by 5 bases, with 7 bases of the junction left unmatched. CDR3 coding DNA: TGTGCCAGCAGCGTAGAGGCAGGGGGCGCGAACGAGCAGTACTTC. Amino acids: CASSVEAGGANEQYF.

In its sample, this clonotype was seen many times. This chain joins TRBV18 and TRBJ2-1; possible D gene TRBD2, 6 bases. Trimming took 3 bases from V and 10 from J, leaving 13 bases between them. The CDR3 covers 13 residues. CDR1 is KGHSH and CDR2 is LQKENI in the germline V gene. Written as DNA, the CDR3 is TGTGCCAGCTCACCTAGCGGACCAGGCGAGCAGTTCTTC. This codes for CASSPSGPGEQFF.

In its sample, this clonotype was seen a few times. This chain joins TRBV20-1 and TRBJ2-1, with unresolved D. This CDR3 region has 16 residues. The V end lost 5 bases, the J end lost 0 bases, and 17 bases lay between the germline ends. From germline, CDR1 is DFQATT and CDR2 SNEGSKA (reference sequence). The CDR3 nucleotides read TGCAGTGCTTCAACCCTCATCGAGAGCTCCTACAATGAGCAGTTCTTC. It translates to CSASTLIESSYNEQFF.

This clonotype was picked up a small number of times. CDR3 in DNA: TGTGCCAGCAGCCCCTGGGGGGCCGGGACCCAGTACTTC. Translated: CASSPWGAGTQYF. This sequence joins TRBV7-3 and TRBJ2-5, with D perhaps given as TRBD1 or TRBD2 (6 bases each). This CDR3 has 13 amino acids. V lost 5 bases to trimming and J lost 7 bases, with 14 bases between them. CDR1 and CDR2 (germline): SGHTA, FQGTGA.